This T cell receptor (beta chain) was captured in a study of vaccination effects on CD4 cells after COVID-19. Upon completion of around 9 days in culture, CD4+ T cells were isolated. The CDR3 runs 15 residues. After removal of 5 bases from V and 0 bases from J, the junction contained 6 bases not matched to a gene. In germline, CDR1 is LNHDA, CDR2 SQIVND (reference sequence). Data came from immunoSEQ multiplex PCR; TCRdb stores just in-frame clones and leaves some out. The sample has tens of thousands of clones, 55% to 80% seen once; the top ten hold around 3.8%. For this clone: The antigen is unknown.

This chain uses TRBV19 with TRBJ1-1; TRBD1 agrees at 7 bases. The receptor's source is a human donor who received a COVID-19 vaccine. This specimen consisted of CD4+ T cells from PBMCs cultured without peptide, obtained before COVID-19 vaccination. CDR3 nucleotide sequence: TGTGCCAGTAGTCCCGCGGACAGGTTGAACACTGAAGCTTTCTTT. This gives the protein CASSPADRLNTEAFF.